Below, one T cell receptor (beta chain) is given with its context. Its matching antigen is unknown. This specimen belongs to a study of identical twins. Notes on the study in general: Sharing of beta out-of-frame sequences by twins showed a weaker excess. Cross-sectional statistics underpinned the conclusions; the same donors were not followed. The study found excess low generation probability among twin-shared out-of-frame alpha sequences.

Template switching introduced a universal primer site, and the cDNA bore unique molecular identifiers. TCRdb re-derived calls from the 5' RACE reads in MiXCR, one entry per CDR3 protein. The sample contains 550,000 to 800,000 distinct CDR3 sequences, about 7% of which appear only once. This same sample was also part of a study on yellow fever vaccine responses in identical twins.

The sequenced material came from PBMCs. The clonotype originates from a woman aged 18-29 years in good health.

CDR3: CASSLVGGTLSGANVLTF. The DNA for the CDR3 is TGTGCCAGCAGCTTGGTTGGAGGAACCCTCTCTGGGGCCAACGTCCTGACTTTC. The rearrangement links TRBV5-5 to TRBJ2-6, with D maybe TRBD2 (5 bases). The CDR3 has 18 residues. Germline CDR1 is SGHKS and CDR2 is YYEKEE (reference sequence). Trimming took 0 bases from V and 0 from J, leaving 13 bases between them. Full variable domain (missing parts from reference TRBV5-5 and TRBJ2-6): DAGVTQSPTHLIKTRGQQVTLRCSPISGHKSVSWYQQVLGQGPQFIFQYYEKEERGRGNFPDRFSARQFPNYSSELNVNALLLGDSALYLCASSLVGGTLSGANVLTFGAGSRLTVL.